The 10 T cell receptor beta chains listed next were all sequenced from one sample in a study of cytomegalovirus exposure and HLA in healthy donors. The PCR contained 60 Vbeta and 13 Jbeta primers. Assay used: immunoSEQ multiplex PCR; TCRdb lists only in-frame clones, some missing. This table has approximately 110,000 clones, around 75% appearing once. The sequencing input was PBMCs. The receptors originated from a woman between 25 and 40 years old in good health and CMV-seronegative.

This rearrangement joins TRBV5-1 to TRBJ2-2, with TRBD2 matching over 7 bases. Germline V CDR1 and CDR2: SGHRS, YFSETQ. The CDR3 has 15 residues. The V segment lost 0 bases and the J segment 6 bases; nucleotides outside the gene matches: 5. The CDR3 sequence is CASSLVAGDAGELFF. The CDR3 coding sequence is TGCGCCAGCAGCTTGGTAGCGGGCGATGCCGGGGAGCTGTTTTTT.

This chain uses TRBV5-1 with TRBJ1-4, with 7 bases that match TRBD1. The CDR3 runs 14 residues. J lost 4 bases, V lost 4 bases, and 4 bases had no gene match. Germline assignment: CDR1 SGHRS and CDR2 YFSETQ. CDR3 DNA sequence: TGCGCCAGCAGCCCGGGGACAGTTAATGAAAAACTGTTTTTT. Residues: CASSPGTVNEKLFF.

This clone was seen only once. The V and J genes are TRBV7-2 and TRBJ1-1, with D unresolved. In germline, CDR1 is SGHTA, CDR2 FQGNSA. The CDR3 length is 15 residues. With 4 bases removed from V and 10 bases from J, the gap between germline ends came to 22 bases. The CDR3 loop is CASSYLGDLSGGAFF. The DNA for the CDR3 is TGTGCCAGCAGCTATCTCGGAGACTTGTCAGGAGGAGCTTTCTTT.

V usage is TRBV6-1 and J usage is TRBJ1-1; 7 bases match TRBD1. There are 12 residues in the CDR3. Germline CDR1 MNHNS, CDR2 SASEGT. The ends lost 8 bases at V and 4 bases at J; junction bases unmatched: 4. CDR3 residues: CASLGQTTEAFF. The CDR3 bases are TGTGCCAGCTTGGGACAGACCACTGAAGCTTTCTTT.

This clone was detected a few times. CDR3 loop: CASSSWSRNYGYTF. Here the CDR3 DNA reads TGTGCCAGTAGTTCATGGAGCAGAAACTATGGCTACACCTTC. The chain uses TRBV19 and TRBJ1-2; no definite D call. Deletions cut 5 bases from V and 2 bases from J, with 12 bases between. Germline values: CDR1 LNHDA, CDR2 SQIVND (reference sequence). The length of the CDR3 is 14 residues.

About this clone itself: Relative to the germline gene, one junction end is altered; a read error may explain this. V and J are TRBV6-5 and TRBJ2-7; D remains ambiguous. The CDR3 length is 16 residues. The germline V gene encodes CDR1 MNHEY and CDR2 SVGAGI. CDR3 sequence: CASNYSAGLSQREQYF. In nucleotides, the CDR3 is TGTGCCAGCAATTACTCGGCAGGCCTCTCTCAACGCGAGCAGTACTTC.

The sample holds a few counts of this clone. The V gene is TRBV19, the J gene TRBJ1-4; D is uncertain. CDR3 size: 14 residues. The germline V gene encodes CDR1 LNHDA and CDR2 SQIVND (reference sequence). V was pared by 5 bases and J by 4 bases, with 11 bases between. CDR3 sequence: CASSSRQRNEKLFF. In DNA, the CDR3 is TGTGCCAGTAGTTCGAGGCAGCGTAATGAAAAACTGTTTTTT.

V is TRBV4-1 and J is TRBJ1-5; D may be TRBD1 (6 bases). Germline V gives CDR1 MGHRA, CDR2 YSYEKL. This CDR3 has 16 residues. With 0 bases removed from V and 4 bases from J, the gap between germline ends came to 13 bases. CDR3 sequence: CASSQDSRGVNQPQHF. For the CDR3, the DNA is TGCGCCAGCAGCCAAGATAGCAGGGGAGTTAATCAGCCCCAGCATTTT.

The chain links TRBV6-6 to TRBJ2-1, with 16 nucleotides matching TRBD2. This CDR3 has 14 residues. In germline, CDR1 is MNHNY, CDR2 SVGAGI (reference sequence). V shed 5 bases, J shed 15 bases, and the junction held 7 bases outside the gene matches. CDR3 amino acids: CASSPGTSGGGGFF. CDR3 sequence (DNA): TGTGCCAGCAGTCCCGGGACTAGCGGGGGGGGTGGGTTCTTC.

This clone was seen just once. The chain links TRBV29-1 to TRBJ1-2, with TRBD1 matching 8 bases. This CDR3 region has 11 residues. The germline V gene encodes CDR1 SQVTM and CDR2 ANQGSEA. V was pared by 5 bases and J by 9 bases, with 5 bases of the junction left unmatched. Here the CDR3 reads CSVLTGERYTF. The CDR3, as DNA: TGCAGCGTTTTGACAGGGGAACGCTACACCTTC.